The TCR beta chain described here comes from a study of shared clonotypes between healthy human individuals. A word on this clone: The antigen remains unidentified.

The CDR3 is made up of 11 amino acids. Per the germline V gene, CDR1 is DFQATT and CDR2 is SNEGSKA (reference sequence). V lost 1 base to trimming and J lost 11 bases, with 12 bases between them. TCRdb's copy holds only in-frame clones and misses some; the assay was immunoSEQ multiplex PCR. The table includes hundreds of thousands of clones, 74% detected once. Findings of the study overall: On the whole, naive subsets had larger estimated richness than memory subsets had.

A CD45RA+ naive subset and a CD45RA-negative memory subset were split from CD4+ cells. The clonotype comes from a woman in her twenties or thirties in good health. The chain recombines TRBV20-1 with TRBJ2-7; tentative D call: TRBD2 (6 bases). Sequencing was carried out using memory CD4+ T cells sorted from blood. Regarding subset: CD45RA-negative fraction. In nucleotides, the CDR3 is TGCAGTGCTAGAGGAGGCCGGAGGGAGTACTTC. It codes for CSARGGRREYF.